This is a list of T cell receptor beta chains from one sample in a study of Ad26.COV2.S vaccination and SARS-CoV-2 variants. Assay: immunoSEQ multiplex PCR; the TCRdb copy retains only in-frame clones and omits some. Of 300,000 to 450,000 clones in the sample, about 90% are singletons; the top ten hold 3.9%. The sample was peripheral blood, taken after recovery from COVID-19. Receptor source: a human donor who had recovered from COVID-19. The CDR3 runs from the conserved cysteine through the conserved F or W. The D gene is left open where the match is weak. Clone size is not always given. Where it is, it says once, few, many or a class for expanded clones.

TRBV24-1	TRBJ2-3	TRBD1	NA	TGTGCCACCAGTGATCATTCTCCCGGGACAGGGAAGTGGACAGATACGCAGTATTTT	CATSDHSPGTGKWTDTQYF
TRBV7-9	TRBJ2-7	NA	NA	TGTGCCAGCAGCTTAGGTTCAGGGGTTTACGAGCAGTACTTC	CASSLGSGVYEQYF
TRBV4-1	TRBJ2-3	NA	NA	TGCGCCAGCAGCCAAGTGAGGGATACGCAGTATTTT	CASSQVRDTQYF
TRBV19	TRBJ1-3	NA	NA	TGTGCCAGTAGTATAGCGGGTGGTCGGGGACTCTCTGGAAACACCATATATTTT	CASSIAGGRGLSGNTIYF
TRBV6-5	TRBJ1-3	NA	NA	TGTGCCAGCAGGACAGCCCTCTCTGGAAACACCATATATTTT	CASRTALSGNTIYF
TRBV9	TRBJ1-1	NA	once	TGTGCCAGCAGCGTAATGGGAGCCGGACCCCTTAACACTGAAGCTTTCTTT	CASSVMGAGPLNTEAFF
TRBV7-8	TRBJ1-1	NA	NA	TGTGCCAGCAGCTCCAGTTGGTCGCTCGCAGCGAACACTGAAGCTTTCTTT	CASSSSWSLAANTEAFF
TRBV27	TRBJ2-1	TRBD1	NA	TGTGCCAGCGGGACCGGGACAGGGGGCACCGATGAGCAGTTCTTC	CASGTGTGGTDEQFF
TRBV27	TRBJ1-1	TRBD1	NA	TGTGCCAGCAGTTTCTTCCGGGACAGGGGGCGAGCTTTCTTT	CASSFFRDRGRAFF
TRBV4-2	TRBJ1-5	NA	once	TGTGCCAGCAGCTCAGAGCACAGGACGCTTAATCAGCCCCAGCATTTT	CASSSEHRTLNQPQHF
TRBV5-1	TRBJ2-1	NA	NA	TGCGCCAGTGGGGACCCCGGGCAGAATGAGCAGTTCTTC	CASGDPGQNEQFF
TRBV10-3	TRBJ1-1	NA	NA	TGTGCCATCAAGGATCAAACGGGCCTGAAAGCTTTCTTT	CAIKDQTGLKAFF
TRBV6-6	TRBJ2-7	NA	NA	TGTGCCAGCAGAAGGGACGAGCAGTACTTC	CASRRDEQYF
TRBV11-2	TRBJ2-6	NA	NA	TGTGCCAGCAGCCCCCTCTCTGGGGCCAACGTCCTGACTTTC	CASSPLSGANVLTF
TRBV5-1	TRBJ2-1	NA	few	TGCGCCAGCAGCTTGGAGGCCTTGAAGGGCTACAATGAGCAGTTCTTC	CASSLEALKGYNEQFF
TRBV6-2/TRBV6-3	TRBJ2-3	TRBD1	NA	TGTGCCAGCAGTTACCCCACGACAGGGGGCACAGATACGCAGTATTTT	CASSYPTTGGTDTQYF
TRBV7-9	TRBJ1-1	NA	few	TGTGCCACCTTAGGCGGTGTGAACACTGAAGCTTTCTTT	CATLGGVNTEAFF
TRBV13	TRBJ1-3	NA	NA	TGTGCCAGCAGCTTAGAGCCGCCAGGGGTTGTCTCGGACACCATATATTTT	CASSLEPPGVVSDTIYF